The sequence of this TCR beta chain was determined in a study of a mutant IDH1 vaccine in newly diagnosed glioma. The repertoire was sequenced with immunoSEQ multiplex PCR; TCRdb's copy has only in-frame clones and lacks some. The sample includes 31,000 or so clones, roughly 78% of them seen just once. This clone was seen just once. As yet, its antigen is unknown. Germline CDR1 SGHTA, CDR2 FQGTGA. This CDR3 region has 14 residues. V lost 3 bases, J lost 4 bases, and 9 bases lay in between. Time point defined: week 11, during vaccination. The content of each vaccine dose was 300 ug of mutant IDH1 20-mer peptide, and topical imiquimod accompanied it. New WHO grade 3 or 4 astrocytomas that were IDH1-mutant and ATRX-lost occurred in the donors.

The clonotype originates from a man between 25 and 39 years old with glioma. Material: PBMCs, obtained from a glioma patient whose treatment included an IDH1 peptide vaccine. V usage is TRBV7-3 and J usage is TRBJ2-2; tentatively, D is TRBD2 (6 bases). The DNA for the CDR3 is TGTGCCAGCAGCTTTTCCGGGAGCACCGGGGAGCTGTTTTTT. Its protein product is CASSFSGSTGELFF.